One sample yielded the 31 T cell receptor beta chains listed below, sequenced in a study of cytomegalovirus exposure and HLA in healthy donors. The PCR had 60 Vbeta and 13 Jbeta primers. Some clones are missing from TCRdb's copy, which holds only in-frame ones; the method was immunoSEQ multiplex PCR. This table holds about 100,000 clones, roughly three quarters found once. Sequences were obtained from PBMCs. The receptors originated from a man aged 35 to 55 in good health and CMV-seronegative.

This chain connects TRBV19 to TRBJ1-2; 11 nucleotides agree with TRBD1. Germline-derived CDR1 and CDR2 are LNHDA and SQIVND (reference sequence). The CDR3 loop spans 15 amino acids. The trim removed 4 bases at V and 5 bases at J, leaving 6 bases unmatched. CDR3 sequence: CASSTTGTGGYGYTF. In nucleotides, the CDR3 is TGTGCCAGTAGTACGACCGGGACAGGGGGGTATGGCTACACCTTC.

This chain uses TRBV5-5 with TRBJ1-4, with 9 nucleotides matching TRBD1. Germline CDR1 SGHKS, CDR2 YYEKEE (reference sequence). J lost 7 bases, V lost 0 bases, and 1 base had no gene match. The CDR3 loop spans 14 amino acids. The CDR3 is CASSLDRGPEKLFF. DNA of the CDR3: TGTGCCAGCAGCTTGGACAGGGGGCCTGAAAAACTGTTTTTT.

The sample holds a few counts of this clone. The rearrangement uses TRBV19 and TRBJ1-2; 8 bases align to TRBD1. Germline loops: CDR1 LNHDA, CDR2 SQIVND (reference sequence). CDR3 length: 14 amino acids. J was trimmed by 8 bases and V by 7 bases; bases with no gene match: 12. The CDR3 DNA reads TGTGCCAGTACTCCCGGAGGACAGGGACGCGGCTACACCTTC. It encodes CASTPGGQGRGYTF.

The CDR3 loop is CASYRARNTEAFF. The CDR3 DNA sequence: TGTGCCAGCTACAGGGCTCGGAACACTGAAGCTTTCTTT. The chain links TRBV6-5 to TRBJ1-1, with D possibly matching TRBD1 (6 bases). The ends were cut back, 8 bases at V and 1 base at J, with 11 bases in the middle. The CDR3 contains 13 residues. Germline CDR1 MNHEY, CDR2 SVGAGI.

This clone was observed once. The chain couples TRBV10-3 to TRBJ1-4, with D perhaps TRBD1 (5 bases). The CDR3 loop spans 13 amino acids. In germline, CDR1 is ENHRY, CDR2 SYGVKD. V shed 3 bases and J shed 8 bases, with 10 bases lying between them. In DNA, the CDR3 is TGTGCCATCAGTGAATCGGGGGAGGAAAAACTGTTTTTT. Protein: CAISESGEEKLFF.

The rearrangement joins TRBV18 to TRBJ2-5, with D possibly being TRBD1 (5 bases). Germline-derived CDR1 and CDR2 are KGHSH and LQKENI. The CDR3 is 15 residues long. V lost 2 bases and J lost 4, with 14 bases in between. In DNA, the CDR3 is TGTGCCAGCTCACCAAATGAAGGCAGGGCAGAGACCCAGTACTTC. Encoded protein: CASSPNEGRAETQYF.

This chain joins TRBV7-9 and TRBJ2-7, with 7 bases matching TRBD1. The ends lost 8 bases at V and 3 bases at J; junction bases unmatched: 7. The germline CDR1 and CDR2 sequences are SEHNR and FQNEAQ (reference sequence). CDR3 length equals 13 residues. CDR3 region: CASHSGTVYEQYF. The DNA of the CDR3 is TGTGCCAGCCATTCCGGGACAGTCTACGAGCAGTACTTC.

The V call is TRBV28, the J call TRBJ2-1; 8 bases line up with TRBD2. CDR1 and CDR2 (germline): MDHEN, SYDVKM. V shed 6 bases and J 4 bases; nucleotides not matched to a gene: 8. The CDR3 sequence is 15 residues long. CDR3 sequence reads: CASRPFGGAYNEQFF. The DNA of the CDR3 is TGTGCCAGCAGACCCTTCGGGGGGGCGTACAATGAGCAGTTCTTC.

This chain joins TRBV5-1 and TRBJ1-5; no clear D gene. V lost 0 bases and J lost 3, with 10 bases in between. This CDR3 contains 15 residues. Germline V lookup: CDR1 SGHRS, CDR2 YFSETQ. The CDR3 DNA follows: TGCGCCAGCAGCTTGGACACCAATTCCAATCAGCCCCAGCATTTT. This codes for CASSLDTNSNQPQHF.

The chain joins TRBV7-9 to TRBJ1-1; 9 bases are a match to TRBD1. V dropped 5 bases and J dropped 5; count of bases not matched to a gene: 9. Germline V gene sequence: CDR1 SEHNR, CDR2 FQNEAQ (reference sequence). The CDR3 sequence is 15 residues long. The CDR3 nucleotides read TGTGCCAGCAGCCCGCGACAGGGGGTTTGGACTGAAGCTTTCTTT. Translating gives CASSPRQGVWTEAFF.

The chain carries TRBV5-1 and TRBJ2-5, with 7 bases matching TRBD1. This CDR3 region has 14 residues. Looked up from germline, CDR1 is SGHRS and CDR2 is YFSETQ. With V trimmed by 4 bases and J by 5 bases, 8 bases remained unmatched. CDR3 coding DNA: TGCGCCAGCAGCATTAACAGGGGCGTGGAGACCCAGTACTTC. Its protein is CASSINRGVETQYF.

In the case of this clone: A junction end diverges from the germline sequence, so it may reflect a read error. The V gene is TRBV5-1, the J gene TRBJ2-7; 7 bases line up with TRBD1. The CDR3 is made up of 14 amino acids. Germline CDR1 is SGHRS and CDR2 is YFSETQ. The CDR3 reads CAGSLGDSGYEQYF. DNA for the CDR3: TGCGCCGGCAGCTTGGGGGACAGCGGCTACGAGCAGTACTTC.

The rearrangement uses TRBV29-1 and TRBJ1-1; 7 positions match TRBD1. CDR3 length: 13 residues. V shed 7 bases, J shed 0 bases, and the junction held 5 bases outside the gene matches. From germline, CDR1 is SQVTM and CDR2 ANQGSEA. This chain's CDR3 is CSGDRAMNTEAFF. Written as DNA, the CDR3 is TGCAGCGGCGACAGGGCCATGAACACTGAAGCTTTCTTT. The whole variable domain, remainder taken from reference TRBV29-1 and TRBJ1-1, is SAVISQKPSRDICQRGTSLTIQCQVDSQVTMMFWYRQQPGQSLTLIATANQGSEATYESGFVIDKFPISRPNLTFSTLTVSNMSPEDSSIYLCSGDRAMNTEAFFGQGTRLTVV.

The V and J genes are TRBV7-9 and TRBJ1-2, with 12 bases matching TRBD1. This CDR3 is 14 amino acids long. Trimming took 1 base from V and 8 from J; bases not matched to a gene: 2. CDR1 and CDR2 (germline): SEHNR, FQNEAQ (reference sequence). The CDR3 sequence: CASSLGGQGAGYTF. CDR3 in DNA: TGTGCCAGCAGCTTAGGGGGACAGGGGGCCGGCTACACCTTC.

The rearrangement uses TRBV2 and TRBJ1-4; 7 nucleotides align to TRBD1. The J segment lost 8 bases and the V segment lost 4 bases, leaving 4 bases of the junction unmatched. The CDR3 is made up of 13 amino acids. CDR1 SNHLY and CDR2 FYNNEI come from the germline V gene. The CDR3 spells CASSGQGEEKLFF. The CDR3 coding sequence is TGTGCCAGCAGTGGACAGGGTGAGGAAAAACTGTTTTTT.

The CDR3 loop reads CASSRRAGAAEAFF. The CDR3 DNA sequence: TGTGCCAGCAGCCGAAGGGCGGGGGCAGCTGAAGCTTTCTTT. V and J are TRBV6-1 and TRBJ1-1; D is possibly TRBD1 (6 bases). Trimming pared 6 bases from V and 6 bases from J, leaving 17 bases between. The CDR3 length is 14 residues. CDR1 is MNHNS, CDR2 SASEGT, per germline.

This sequence joins TRBV4-2 and TRBJ1-6; D is uncertain. The V and J ends lost 4 bases and 7 bases respectively, with 17 bases between them. Germline V lookup: CDR1 LGHNA, CDR2 YNFKEQ. CDR3 size: 16 residues. CDR3: CASSLEIGVMNSPLHF. The CDR3 DNA reads as TGTGCCAGCAGCCTCGAAATCGGGGTTATGAATTCACCCCTCCACTTT.

Only a few counts were recorded for this clone. The V gene is TRBV4-1, the J gene TRBJ2-1; a weak D match, TRBD2 (6 bases). The V gene lost 0 bases and the J gene lost 7 bases, with 13 bases spanning the gap. The CDR3 length is 15 residues. The germline gives CDR1 MGHRA, CDR2 YSYEKL. The CDR3 here is CASSQEGETSNEQFF. CDR3 nucleotide sequence: TGCGCCAGCAGCCAAGAAGGGGAGACTAGTAATGAGCAGTTCTTC.

This rearrangement joins TRBV5-4 to TRBJ2-5, with 10 bases fitting TRBD2. J was trimmed by 1 base and V by 3 bases; bases with no gene match: 6. Germline V gene sequence: CDR1 SGHNT, CDR2 YYREEE (reference sequence). The CDR3 totals 16 residues. The CDR3 sequence is CASSSPSGGAQETQYF. In nucleotides, the CDR3 is TGTGCCAGCAGCTCGCCCAGCGGGGGGGCCCAAGAGACCCAGTACTTC.

The chain recombines TRBV2 with TRBJ2-3; 7 bases match TRBD2. J was trimmed by 3 bases and V by 4 bases; bases with no gene match: 7. The CDR3 is made up of 15 amino acids. Germline CDR1 SNHLY, CDR2 FYNNEI. The CDR3 loop reads CASSVLTGGTDTQYF. In nucleotides, the CDR3 is TGTGCCAGCAGTGTACTAACGGGGGGAACAGATACGCAGTATTTT.

The V call is TRBV4-1, the J call TRBJ2-5; D is unclear. The DNA end is more similar to TRBJ2-7, so the J call may be wrong. Germline V CDR1 and CDR2: MGHRA, YSYEKL. There are 15 residues in the CDR3. The CDR3 protein is CASSQDLGSSNEQYF. CDR3 nucleotide sequence: TGCGCCAGCAGCCAAGATCTTGGTAGTTCCAACGAGCAGTACTTC.

V usage is TRBV21-1 and J usage is TRBJ1-2. TRBV21-1 is marked as a pseudogene. This CDR3 has 14 residues. CDR3 amino acids: CASSKAIATYGYTF. The CDR3 region has the DNA TGTGCCAGCAGCAAAGCGATAGCTACCTATGGCTACACCTTC.

Comment on this clone: One end of the junction is discordant with germline, which a read error may explain. The chain links TRBV7-2 to TRBJ2-5, with 16 bases aligning to TRBD2. This CDR3 contains 16 residues. CDR1 and CDR2 (germline): SGHTA, FQGNSA. CDR3 sequence (DNA): TGTGCCAGCAGCTTAGCATTCGGGACTAGCGGGGGGGGCCTCCACTTC. This translates into CASSLAFGTSGGGLHF.

V usage is TRBV10-2 and J usage is TRBJ2-1; 13 bases are shared with TRBD2. Germline V CDR1 and CDR2: WSHSY, SAAADI. CDR3 length: 20 amino acids. V lost 2 bases and J lost 3; bases outside the gene matches: 13. The CDR3 loop reads CASSETTTSGGPSFYNEQFF. In nucleotides, the CDR3 is TGCGCCAGCAGTGAGACAACGACTAGCGGGGGGCCAAGCTTCTACAATGAGCAGTTCTTC.

The chain combines TRBV2 with TRBJ1-5; D gene ambiguous. Trimming pared 4 bases from V and 3 bases from J, leaving 10 bases between. The CDR3 is 14 amino acids. The germline gives CDR1 SNHLY, CDR2 FYNNEI. Here the CDR3 reads CASSVRDFNQPQHF. The CDR3 DNA follows: TGTGCCAGCAGTGTACGGGATTTCAATCAGCCCCAGCATTTT.

This clone has only a few counts. The CDR3 DNA reads TGTGCCAGTATGCGGGGGTCGGGGGAGCAGTACTTC. It encodes CASMRGSGEQYF. This sequence joins TRBV13 and TRBJ2-7; 7 bases are shared with TRBD2. After removal of 9 bases from V and 7 bases from J, the junction contained 9 bases not matched to a gene. Germline CDR1 PRHDT, CDR2 FYEKMQ (reference sequence). The CDR3 runs to 12 residues.

The rearrangement joins TRBV30 to TRBJ2-7; TRBD1 matches 7 bases. Germline assignment: CDR1 GTSNPN and CDR2 SVGIG (reference sequence). This CDR3 is built from 13 residues. V lost 3 bases and J lost 3; bases outside the gene matches: 5. The CDR3 DNA reads TGTGCCTGGAGCTCCCCAGGGGGCTACGAGCAGTACTTC. This gives the protein CAWSSPGGYEQYF. Full variable domain (missing parts from reference TRBV30 and TRBJ2-7): SQTIHQWPATLVQPVGSPLSLECTVEGTSNPNLYWYRQAAGRGLQLLFYSVGIGQISSEVPQNLSASRPQDRQFILSSKKLLLSDSGFYLCAWSSPGGYEQYFGPGTRLTVT.

The chain combines TRBV11-2 with TRBJ1-5, with 11 bases aligning to TRBD1. Germline lookup yields CDR1 SGHAT and CDR2 FQNNGV. V dropped 0 bases and J dropped 2; count of bases not matched to a gene: 12. The CDR3 runs 20 residues. The CDR3 loop is CASSLDVYGQGAPGNQPQHF. The CDR3 nucleotides are TGTGCCAGCAGCTTAGATGTATACGGACAGGGGGCGCCGGGCAATCAGCCCCAGCATTTT.

The chain is built from TRBV6-1 and TRBJ1-5; 7 bases are a match to TRBD1. V trimming: 1 base; J trimming: 2 bases; junction bases outside the gene matches: 5. CDR1 MNHNS and CDR2 SASEGT come from the germline V gene. The CDR3 contains 16 residues. The CDR3 protein is CASSEVQGVRNQPQHF. CDR3 DNA: TGTGCCAGCAGTGAAGTTCAGGGGGTTCGCAATCAGCCCCAGCATTTT.

V and J are TRBV7-5 and TRBJ1-5. TRBV7-5 is a pseudogene. The CDR3 consists of 19 residues. As DNA, the CDR3 is TGTGTCAGAAGCTTAGGGACCGAGGATGTTTATCGGGACAATCAGCCCCAGCATTTT. It specifies CVRSLGTEDVYRDNQPQHF.

A note on this clone: At one end the junction does not follow the germline gene, possibly because of a read error. The V gene is TRBV11-2, the J gene TRBJ1-3, with a possible D match to TRBD1 (6 bases). The CDR3 consists of 12 residues. CDR1 and CDR2 (germline): SGHAT, FQNNGV. The CDR3 DNA sequence: TGTGCCAGCAGCCTAAACGAGGGGGTTACGCATTTT. The encoded protein is CASSLNEGVTHF.